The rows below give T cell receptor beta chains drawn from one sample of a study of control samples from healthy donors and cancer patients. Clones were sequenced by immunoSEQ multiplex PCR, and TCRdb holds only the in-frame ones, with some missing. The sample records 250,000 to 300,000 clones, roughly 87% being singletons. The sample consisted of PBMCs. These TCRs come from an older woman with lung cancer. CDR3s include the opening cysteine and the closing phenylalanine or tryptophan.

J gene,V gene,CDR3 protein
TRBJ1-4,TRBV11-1,CASSARPGGENEKLFF
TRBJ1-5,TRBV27,CASSLTGSYGNQPQHF
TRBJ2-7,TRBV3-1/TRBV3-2,CASSTLRVTGLIF
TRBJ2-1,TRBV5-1,CASSLDVSGANEQFF
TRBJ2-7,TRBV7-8,CASSIRDRVYEQYF
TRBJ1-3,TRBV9,CASSSGLGNTIYF
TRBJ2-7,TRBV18,CASSTGQGGYEQYF
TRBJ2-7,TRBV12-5,CASGFVQSSEQYF
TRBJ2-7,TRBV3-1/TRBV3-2,CASSQVGGPLEQYF
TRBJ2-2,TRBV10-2,CASSESLGGELFF
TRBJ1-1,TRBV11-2,CASNQINRVAEAFF
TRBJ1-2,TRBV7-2,CASRSGSGGYGYTF
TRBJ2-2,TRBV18,CASSPPSRVGGTGELFF
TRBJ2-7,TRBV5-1,CASSLEVLDYEQYF
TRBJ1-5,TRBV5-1,CASSPVGFNQPQHF
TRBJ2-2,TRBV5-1,CASSFNRNTGELFF
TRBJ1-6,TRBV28,CASIQGPGGISPLHF
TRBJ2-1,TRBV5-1,CASSLETGQYNEQFF
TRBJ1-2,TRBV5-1,CASSFESLYGYTF
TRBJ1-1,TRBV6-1,CASSEASGVTEAFF
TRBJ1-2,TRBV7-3,CASSLTADRGHGYTF
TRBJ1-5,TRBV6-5,CASSLTGINQPQHF
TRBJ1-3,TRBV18,CASSRQGSGNTIYF
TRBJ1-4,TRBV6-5,CASSPLSGEKLFF
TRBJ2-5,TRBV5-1,CASSLGWGGSQETQYF
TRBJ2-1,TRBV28,CASSLEGRALAEQFF
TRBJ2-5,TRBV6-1,CASSDGGVWIQYF
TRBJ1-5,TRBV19,CASSIDGGYGGNQPQHF
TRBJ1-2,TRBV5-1,CASSLDPVYYGYTF
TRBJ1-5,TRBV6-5,CASSPRALSNQPQHF